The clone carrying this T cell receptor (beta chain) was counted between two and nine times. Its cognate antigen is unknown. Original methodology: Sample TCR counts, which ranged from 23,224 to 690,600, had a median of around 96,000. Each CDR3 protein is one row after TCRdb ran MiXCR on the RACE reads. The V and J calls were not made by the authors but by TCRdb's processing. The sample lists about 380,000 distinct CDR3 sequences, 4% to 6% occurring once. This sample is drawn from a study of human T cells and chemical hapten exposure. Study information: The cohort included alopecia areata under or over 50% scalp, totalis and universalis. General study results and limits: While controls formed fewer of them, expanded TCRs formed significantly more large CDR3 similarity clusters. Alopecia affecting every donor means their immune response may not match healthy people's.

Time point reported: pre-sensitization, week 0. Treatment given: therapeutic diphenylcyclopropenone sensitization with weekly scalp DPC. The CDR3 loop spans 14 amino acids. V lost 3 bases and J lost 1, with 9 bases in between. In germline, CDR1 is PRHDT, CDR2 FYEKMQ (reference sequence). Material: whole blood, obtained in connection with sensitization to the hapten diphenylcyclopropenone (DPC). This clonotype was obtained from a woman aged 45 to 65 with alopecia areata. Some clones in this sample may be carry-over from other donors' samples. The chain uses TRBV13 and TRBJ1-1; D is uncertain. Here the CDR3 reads CASSFGPPNTEAFF. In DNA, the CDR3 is TGTGCCAGCAGCTTCGGACCTCCGAACACTGAAGCTTTCTTT.